This T cell receptor beta chain came from a study of cytomegalovirus exposure and HLA in healthy donors. Study conclusions and caveats: Later genetic work tied a missense DCLRE1C variant to beta-chain V and J trimming. Across donors, presence/absence analyses took sequencing depth to be roughly uniform.

A multiplex PCR was run with 60 Vbeta primers and 13 Jbeta primers. Assay used: immunoSEQ multiplex PCR; TCRdb lists only in-frame clones, some missing. The sample consists of over 100,000 clones, roughly 80% of them appearing once. J gave up 3 bases and V 5 bases, and 13 bases lay outside the gene matches. Germline V gene lookup returns CDR1 SGHAT and CDR2 FQNNGV. The CDR3 totals 17 residues. On this clone itself: Its matching antigen is unknown.

The chain carries TRBV11-2 and TRBJ1-5; 7 bases line up with TRBD1. This TCR derives from a woman aged 45-65 years in good health and CMV-seropositive. Sequenced: PBMCs. CDR3 in amino acids: CASSLGRRGLINQPQHF. The CDR3 DNA follows: TGTGCCAGCAGCCTAGGGAGGAGGGGGCTGATCAATCAGCCCCAGCATTTT.